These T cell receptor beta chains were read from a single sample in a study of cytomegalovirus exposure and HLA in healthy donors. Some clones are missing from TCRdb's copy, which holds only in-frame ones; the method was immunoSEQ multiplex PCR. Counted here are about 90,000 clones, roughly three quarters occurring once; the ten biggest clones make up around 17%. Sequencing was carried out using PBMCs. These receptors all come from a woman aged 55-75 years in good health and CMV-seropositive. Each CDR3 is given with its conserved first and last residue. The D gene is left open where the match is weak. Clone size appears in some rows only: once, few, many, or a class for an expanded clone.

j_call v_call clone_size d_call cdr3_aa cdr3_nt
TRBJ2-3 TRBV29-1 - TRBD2 CSSSRMREGGSTDTQYF TGCAGCTCCTCCCGTATGCGGGAGGGCGGAAGCACAGATACGCAGTATTTT
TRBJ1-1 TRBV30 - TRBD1 CAWMDRMNTEAFF TGTGCCTGGATGGACAGGATGAACACTGAAGCTTTCTTT
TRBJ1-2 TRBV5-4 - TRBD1 CASSDDDRDGYTF TGTGCCAGCAGCGACGATGACAGGGATGGCTACACCTTC
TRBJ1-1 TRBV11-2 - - CASSFTPGVTEAFF TGTGCCAGCAGCTTTACACCAGGGGTTACTGAAGCTTTCTTT
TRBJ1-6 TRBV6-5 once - CASGVQGNSPLHF TGTGCCAGCGGGGTCCAGGGGAATTCACCCCTCCACTTT
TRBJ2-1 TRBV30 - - CAWSGYSGPFNEQFF TGTGCCTGGAGTGGGTATAGCGGACCATTCAATGAGCAGTTCTTC
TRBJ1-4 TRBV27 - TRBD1 CASSPTGGREKLFF TGTGCCAGCAGTCCCACAGGGGGCAGGGAAAAACTGTTTTTT
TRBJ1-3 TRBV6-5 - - CATLRDLSGNTIYF TGTGCCACCCTAAGGGACTTATCTGGAAACACCATATATTTT
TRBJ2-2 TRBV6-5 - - CASSTTVNTGELFF TGTGCCAGCAGTACGACAGTGAACACCGGGGAGCTGTTTTTT
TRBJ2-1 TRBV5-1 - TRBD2 CASSKAGDLYNEQFF TGCGCCAGCAGCAAAGCGGGAGACCTGTACAATGAGCAGTTCTTC
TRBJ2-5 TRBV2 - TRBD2 CASSEAWREVGGETQYF TGTGCCAGCAGTGAAGCGTGGCGGGAGGTGGGAGGGGAGACCCAGTACTTC
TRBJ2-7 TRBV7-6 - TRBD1 CASSLAGTGTNEQYF TGTGCCAGCAGCTTAGCTGGGACAGGGACCAACGAGCAGTACTTC
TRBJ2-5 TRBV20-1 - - CSAAGETQYF TGCAGTGCTGCCGGAGAGACCCAGTACTTC
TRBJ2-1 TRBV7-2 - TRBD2 CASSLTTSGRYNEQFF TGTGCCAGCAGCTTAACGACTAGCGGGAGATACAATGAGCAGTTCTTC
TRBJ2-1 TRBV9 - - CASSTRGPEQFF TGTGCCAGCAGCACCCGGGGTCCTGAGCAGTTCTTC
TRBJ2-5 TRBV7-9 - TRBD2 CASSFSGSQETQYF TGTGCCAGCAGCTTTAGCGGGAGCCAAGAGACCCAGTACTTC
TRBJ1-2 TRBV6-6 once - CASSYTETGYTF TGTGCCAGCAGTTACACGGAGACGGGCTACACCTTC
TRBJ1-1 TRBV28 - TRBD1 CASSASTGANTEAFF TGTGCCAGCAGTGCCTCGACAGGGGCGAACACTGAAGCTTTCTTT
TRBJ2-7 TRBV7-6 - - CASSRAPYRVSEQYF TGTGCCAGCAGCCGAGCCCCTTACAGGGTATCCGAGCAGTACTTC
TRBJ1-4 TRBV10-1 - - CASSETRNEKLFF TGCGCCAGCAGTGAGACCAGAAATGAAAAACTGTTTTTT
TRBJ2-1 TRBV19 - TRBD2 CASSRLAGDEQFF TGTGCCAGTAGTAGACTAGCGGGGGACGAGCAGTTCTTC
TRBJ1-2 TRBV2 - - CASSELVARYGYTF TGTGCCAGCAGTGAGTTGGTAGCGCGCTATGGCTACACCTTC
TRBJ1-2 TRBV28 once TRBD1 CASSSPGQTYGYTF TGTGCCAGCAGCTCCCCGGGACAGACCTATGGCTACACCTTC
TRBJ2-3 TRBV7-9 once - CASNDRDTNTDTQYF TGTGCCAGCAACGACCGGGACACGAATACAGATACGCAGTATTTT
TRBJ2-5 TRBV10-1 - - CASARLTGETQYF TGCGCCAGCGCACGACTCACCGGGGAGACCCAGTACTTC
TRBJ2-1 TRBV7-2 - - CASSPFPTFFGGNGNEQFF TGTGCCAGCAGCCCATTTCCAACTTTTTTTGGCGGGAATGGAAATGAGCAGTTCTTC
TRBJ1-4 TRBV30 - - CAWRGGRGTTNEKLFF TGTGCCTGGAGAGGAGGGAGGGGGACAACTAATGAAAAACTGTTTTTT
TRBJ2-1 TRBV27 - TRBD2 CASSRLAGGDNEQFF TGTGCCAGCAGCCGTCTAGCGGGAGGGGACAATGAGCAGTTCTTC
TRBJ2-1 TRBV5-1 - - CASSLREVHNEQFF TGCGCCAGCAGCTTGAGGGAGGTTCACAATGAGCAGTTCTTC
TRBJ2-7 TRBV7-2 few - CASTYDFGSEQYF TGTGCCAGCACCTACGACTTCGGGAGCGAGCAGTACTTC
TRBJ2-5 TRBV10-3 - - CAINQGRYQETQYF TGTGCCATCAACCAAGGGAGGTACCAAGAGACCCAGTACTTC